The 24 T cell receptor beta chains below all came from one sample that was sequenced in a study of T cell responses to AZD1222 COVID-19 vaccine. Repertoires were generated with immunoSEQ multiplex PCR, while TCRdb's copy carries only in-frame clones and drops some. The sample shows about 150,000 clones, approximately 89% of them seen only once. The sequencing used peripheral blood, collected on day 0 of AZD1222 vaccination. These receptors were collected from an adult in good health.

The chain has TRBV30 and TRBJ1-3; no clear D. Germline-derived CDR1 and CDR2 are GTSNPN and SVGIG (reference sequence). V lost 0 bases and J 8 bases, leaving 5 bases between the germline ends. The CDR3 contains 11 residues. The CDR3 DNA is TGTGCCTGGAGTGTACGGGACACCATATATTTT. Translating gives CAWSVRDTIYF. The full variable domain, rest sourced from reference TRBV30 and TRBJ1-3, is SQTIHQWPATLVQPVGSPLSLECTVEGTSNPNLYWYRQAAGRGLQLLFYSVGIGQISSEVPQNLSASRPQDRQFILSSKKLLLSDSGFYLCAWSVRDTIYFGEGSWLTVV.

The J gene is TRBJ2-6, the V gene TRBV18, with D perhaps matching TRBD1 (5 bases). V was shortened by 3 bases and J by 3 bases, with 12 bases between the two germline ends. This CDR3 comprises 16 residues. In germline, CDR1 is KGHSH, CDR2 LQKENI. CDR3 nucleotide sequence: TGTGCCAGCTCACCCATAACAGGTGTTGGGGCCAACGTCCTGACTTTC. Residues: CASSPITGVGANVLTF.

CDR3 protein: CATSGTVGEQYF. The CDR3 DNA reads TGTGCCACCAGTGGGACAGTGGGCGAGCAGTACTTC. This chain uses TRBV24-1 with TRBJ2-7; D perhaps matches TRBD1 (6 bases). The CDR3 extends over 12 amino acids. Between the trimmed V and J ends, which lost 5 bases and 6 bases, there was a span of 10 bases. Per germline, CDR1 KGHDR and CDR2 SFDVKD.

The chain uses TRBV6-5 and TRBJ1-5; D call uncertain. V was clipped by 6 bases and J by 0 bases, with 12 bases between them. The CDR3 is 15 residues long. Germline values: CDR1 MNHEY, CDR2 SVGAGI. CDR3 DNA sequence: TGTGCCAGCAGCCCCGACAAGTATAGCAATCAGCCCCAGCATTTT. Its translation: CASSPDKYSNQPQHF.

V usage is TRBV5-4 and J usage is TRBJ2-4; D may match TRBD1 or TRBD2 (5 bases each). This CDR3 is built from 14 residues. Germline CDR1 is SGHNT and CDR2 is YYREEE (reference sequence). Trimming took 4 bases from V and 0 from J, leaving 8 bases between them. The CDR3: CASSPGAAKNIQYF. Written as DNA, the CDR3 is TGTGCCAGCAGCCCCGGGGCAGCCAAAAACATTCAGTACTTC.

The chain uses TRBV2 and TRBJ2-7, with TRBD2 as a possible D gene (6 bases). The CDR3 totals 13 residues. Trimming cost V 8 bases and J 1 base, with 12 bases left between them. CDR1 is SNHLY and CDR2 is FYNNEI in the germline V gene. The CDR3 nucleotides are TGTGCCAGCTCGCGGGGTTTTTCCTACGAGCAGTACTTC. Its translation is CASSRGFSYEQYF.

The chain uses TRBV6-5 and TRBJ2-7; D may be TRBD1 or TRBD2 (5 bases each). V gave up 9 bases and J gave up 2 bases, with 17 bases separating them. This CDR3 spans 14 amino acids. Germline V gene lookup returns CDR1 MNHEY and CDR2 SVGAGI. The CDR3 region is CASRPGRHTYEQYF. The CDR3 DNA is TGTGCCAGTCGACCGGGGCGCCATACCTACGAGCAGTACTTC.

This clone was seen once. The rearrangement uses TRBV19 and TRBJ2-2; D is possibly TRBD1 (6 bases). V lost 5 bases and J lost 1, with 8 bases in between. Germline CDR1 LNHDA, CDR2 SQIVND (reference sequence). This CDR3 comprises 14 residues. The DNA for the CDR3 is TGTGCCAGTAGTCTGACAGGGAACACCGGGGAGCTGTTTTTT. Amino acid sequence: CASSLTGNTGELFF.

The chain carries TRBV7-9 and TRBJ1-2, with D hard to call. Germline V CDR1 and CDR2: SEHNR, FQNEAQ (reference sequence). The CDR3 consists of 14 residues. Trimming pared 2 bases from V and 1 base from J, leaving 8 bases between. CDR3 in DNA: TGTGCCAGCAGCTTACAGGTCGATAACTATGGCTACACCTTC. Translation gives CASSLQVDNYGYTF.

V and J are TRBV28 and TRBJ1-1; D ambiguous. Germline V lookup: CDR1 MDHEN, CDR2 SYDVKM. V lost 6 bases and J 8 bases, leaving 19 bases between the germline ends. The CDR3 totals 14 residues. CDR3: CASSPGSPPVEAFF. The DNA of the CDR3 is TGTGCCAGCAGCCCCGGTAGTCCCCCGGTGGAAGCTTTCTTT.

The chain carries TRBV15 and TRBJ2-1; D may be TRBD2 (6 bases). The CDR3 extends over 16 amino acids. Trimming pared 2 bases from V and 0 bases from J, leaving 11 bases between. CDR1 is LNHNV, CDR2 YYDKDF, per germline (reference sequence). CDR3: CATSRSLGGSYNEQFF. CDR3 in DNA: TGTGCCACCAGCAGATCCCTGGGGGGCTCCTACAATGAGCAGTTCTTC.

The V and J genes are TRBV13 and TRBJ1-6, with 7 bases matching TRBD1. The CDR3 has 17 amino acids. V lost 7 bases and J lost 10; bases outside the gene matches: 19. In germline, CDR1 is PRHDT, CDR2 FYEKMQ (reference sequence). In DNA, the CDR3 is TGTGCCAGCACCCGATCGACAGGGAGGGACTTCGGATCACCCCTCCACTTT. This encodes CASTRSTGRDFGSPLHF.

In nucleotides, the CDR3 is TGTGCCAGCAGCCAAGATCTGGGCCACGAGCAGTACTTC. Translated, it gives CASSQDLGHEQYF. The chain couples TRBV3-1 (or the pseudogene TRBV3-2) to TRBJ2-7, with D hard to call. CDR3 length: 13 amino acids. Germline V gene sequence: CDR1 LGHDT, CDR2 YNNKEL (reference sequence). The V end was cut by 0 bases, the J end by 5 bases, with 8 bases between.

Notes on this clone: The junction and the germline gene differ at one end; a read error may be behind it. The chain has TRBV13 and TRBJ2-7, with 9 bases lining up with TRBD2. Germline V CDR1 and CDR2: PRHDT, FYEKMQ (reference sequence). This CDR3 comprises 17 residues. The CDR3 sequence is CASTSRGGEREAFPLPF. Written as DNA, the CDR3 is TGTGCCAGCACCTCCCGGGGGGGAGAGCGGGAGGCCTTCCCCCTTCCCTTC. The full variable domain, with the rest looked up from reference TRBV13 and TRBJ2-7, is AAGVIQSPRHLIKEKRETATLKCYPIPRHDTVYWYQQGPGQDPQFLISFYEKMQSDKGSIPDRFSAQQFSDYHSELNMSSLELGDSALYFCASTSRGGEREAFPLPFGPGTRLTVT.

The chain uses TRBV10-3 and TRBJ1-6; D might be TRBD1 (5 bases). The germline V gene has CDR1 ENHRY and CDR2 SYGVKD. The V and J ends lost 0 bases and 9 bases respectively, with 12 bases between them. CDR3 length equals 15 residues. The CDR3 nucleotides are TGTGCCATCAGTGAGTCTGCAGGGCAAGGTTCACCCCTCCACTTT. It specifies CAISESAGQGSPLHF.

V and J are TRBV7-9 and TRBJ1-2; D is unresolved. Germline assignment: CDR1 SEHNR and CDR2 FQNEAQ (reference sequence). The CDR3 length is 13 residues. V dropped 5 bases and J dropped 5 bases, with 12 bases sitting between them. The DNA of the CDR3 is TGTGCCAGCAGCCTCCTAGCCAAGTATGGCTACACCTTC. Translated, it gives CASSLLAKYGYTF.

The rearrangement joins TRBV19 to TRBJ1-2; 7 nucleotides line up with TRBD1. Unmatched junction bases numbered 8, after V lost 1 base and J lost 0 bases. Per the germline V gene, CDR1 is LNHDA and CDR2 is SQIVND (reference sequence). CDR3 length equals 17 residues. The CDR3 loop reads CASSIAATGKANYGYTF. For the CDR3, the DNA is TGTGCCAGTAGTATAGCCGCGACAGGGAAGGCTAACTATGGCTACACCTTC.

In DNA form, the CDR3 reads TGTGCCAGCAGCCAAGAAATAACCCGCAGGGGATCGAACTATGGCTACACCTTC. It translates to CASSQEITRRGSNYGYTF. The chain is built from TRBV4-2 and TRBJ1-2, with D tentatively TRBD1 (6 bases). The CDR3 consists of 18 residues. The germline V gene has CDR1 LGHNA and CDR2 YNFKEQ. Trimming removed 0 bases from V and 2 bases from J, with 19 bases in between.

The CDR3 spells CASSQGNPRAKEKLFF. The CDR3 region has the DNA TGCGCCAGCAGCCAAGGAAATCCAAGGGCGAAGGAAAAACTGTTTTTT. This rearrangement joins TRBV4-3 to TRBJ1-4; D not certain. Trimming pared 1 base from V and 8 bases from J, leaving 17 bases between. CDR3 length: 16 residues. CDR1 and CDR2 (germline): LGHNA, YSLEER.

The rearrangement links TRBV28 to TRBJ1-4; a weak D match, TRBD1 (6 bases). V gave up 6 bases and J gave up 3 bases, with 29 bases separating them. Germline assignment: CDR1 MDHEN and CDR2 SYDVKM. The CDR3 is 20 amino acids. The CDR3, as DNA: TGTGCCAGCAGCCCACCGCTTCGGACAGTCCCAACTCAGGCTAATGAAAAACTGTTTTTT. Translated, it gives CASSPPLRTVPTQANEKLFF. The whole variable domain, filled in from reference TRBV28 and TRBJ1-4, reads DVKVTQSSRYLVKRTGEKVFLECVQDMDHENMFWYRQDPGLGLRLIYFSYDVKMKEKGDIPEGYSVSREKKERFSLILESASTNQTSMYLCASSPPLRTVPTQANEKLFFGSGTQLSVL.

The V gene is TRBV19, the J gene TRBJ1-4, with unresolved D. Germline CDR1 reads LNHDA; CDR2 reads SQIVND (reference sequence). Trimming left V 6 bases short and J 1 base short, with 9 bases between. The CDR3 is 14 amino acids. CDR3 loop: CASSSRGTNEKLFF. CDR3 nucleotides: TGTGCCAGTAGCTCCCGGGGAACTAATGAAAAACTGTTTTTT.

This CDR3 is CASSLSAGAYNEQFF. CDR3 sequence (DNA): TGTGCCAGCAGTTTATCTGCGGGAGCCTACAATGAGCAGTTCTTC. The chain combines TRBV27 with TRBJ2-1; TRBD2 matches 7 bases. Losses at the gene ends were 0 bases for V and 2 bases for J; bases not matched to a gene: 1. CDR3 length: 15 amino acids. From germline, CDR1 is MNHEY and CDR2 SMNVEV (reference sequence).

This chain connects TRBV13 to TRBJ2-6; TRBD1 matches at 11 bases. V was clipped by 4 bases and J by 0 bases; unmatched bases: 2. Germline loops: CDR1 PRHDT, CDR2 FYEKMQ (reference sequence). The CDR3 covers 17 residues. CDR3 region: CASSSGTGGSGANVLTF. DNA of the CDR3: TGTGCCAGCAGCTCGGGGACAGGGGGCTCTGGGGCCAACGTCCTGACTTTC.

The chain combines TRBV5-4 with TRBJ1-2; maybe TRBD1 (6 bases). CDR3 size: 13 residues. Germline V gene sequence: CDR1 SGHNT, CDR2 YYREEE (reference sequence). V shed 0 bases and J shed 8 bases, with 11 bases lying between them. CDR3: CASSLEQGKGYTF. The CDR3, as DNA: TGTGCCAGCAGCTTGGAACAGGGTAAGGGCTACACCTTC.